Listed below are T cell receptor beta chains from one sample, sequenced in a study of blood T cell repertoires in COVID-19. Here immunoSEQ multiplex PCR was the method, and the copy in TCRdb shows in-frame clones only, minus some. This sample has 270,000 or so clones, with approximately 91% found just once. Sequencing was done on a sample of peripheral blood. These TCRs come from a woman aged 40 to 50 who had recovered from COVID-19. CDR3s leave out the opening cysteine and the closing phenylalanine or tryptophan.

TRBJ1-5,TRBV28,ASSGFEQGAVGVGGPQH
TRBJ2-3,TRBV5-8,ASRALLAGGRDTQY
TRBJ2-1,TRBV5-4,ASSLPGLDYNEQF
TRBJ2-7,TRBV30,AWNAFNSYEQY
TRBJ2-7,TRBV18,ASSLSYEQY
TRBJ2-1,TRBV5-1,ASSVTTSGLSSYNEQF
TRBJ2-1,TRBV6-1,ASSGGPGLAANNEQF
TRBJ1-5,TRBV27,ASSLLWGGNQPQH
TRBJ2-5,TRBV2,ASSENLGSQETQY
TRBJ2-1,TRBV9,ASSAGGESYEQF
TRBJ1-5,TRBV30,AWSRQADQPQH
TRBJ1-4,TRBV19,ASTVLQGTNEKLF
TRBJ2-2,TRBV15,ATSRVRGYGGQHTGELF
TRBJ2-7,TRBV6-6,ASSYGDRIPYEQY
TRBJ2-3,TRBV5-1,ASSAGTSGTSTDTQY
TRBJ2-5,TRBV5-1,ASSLGVAGVWETQY
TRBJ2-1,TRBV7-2,ASRRLAGGLSSYNEQF
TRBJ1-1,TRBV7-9,ASSREIGAF
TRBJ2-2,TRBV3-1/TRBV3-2,ASSPSGSTGELF
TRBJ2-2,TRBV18,ASSPGTSGHTGELF
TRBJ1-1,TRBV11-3,ASSLTQMNTEAF
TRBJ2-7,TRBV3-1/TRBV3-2,ASSEGGRVFEQY
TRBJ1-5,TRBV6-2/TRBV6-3,ASSYGQGSQPQH
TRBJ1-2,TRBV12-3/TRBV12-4,ASSLDEYGYT
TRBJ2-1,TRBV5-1,ASSLVGTGYEQF
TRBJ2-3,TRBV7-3,ASSSPGGKGDTQY
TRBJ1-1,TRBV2,ASSYTFRAF
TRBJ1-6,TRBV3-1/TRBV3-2,ASSQELADNSPLH
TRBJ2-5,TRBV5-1,ASSPGTSETQY
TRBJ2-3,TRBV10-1,ASSADRPTDTQY
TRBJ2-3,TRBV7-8,ASSQSGQFADTQY
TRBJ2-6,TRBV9,ASSVGRGGGVWANVLT
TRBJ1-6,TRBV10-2,ASSESANSPLH
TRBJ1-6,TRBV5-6,ASTLGGSPNSPLH
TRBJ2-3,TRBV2,ASDYREHTDTQY
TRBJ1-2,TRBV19,ASSISAGLAYGYT
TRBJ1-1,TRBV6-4,ASSETGGEGSEAF
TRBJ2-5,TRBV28,ASSLFPTGRRGETQY
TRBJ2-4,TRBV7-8,ASSASGGGENIQY
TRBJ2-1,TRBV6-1,ASSEAPAGRGQF
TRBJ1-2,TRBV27,ASRGGSLSYGYT
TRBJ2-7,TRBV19,ASSPTRTSYEQY
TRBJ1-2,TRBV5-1,ASSPGPGTPEGYT
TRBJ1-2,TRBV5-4,ASSYEPGTAYGYT
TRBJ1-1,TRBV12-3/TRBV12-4,ASSFAGDTEAF
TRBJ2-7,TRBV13,ASSFAGQGAAEQY
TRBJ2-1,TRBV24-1,ATSAGTDLKQF
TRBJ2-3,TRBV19,ASSGTGGAGDTQY
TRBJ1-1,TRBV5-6,ASSLRQGGTEAF
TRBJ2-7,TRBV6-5,ASSYNPSRYEQY
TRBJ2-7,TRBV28,ASGAGGHEQY
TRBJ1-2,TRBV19,ASKPGQGANYGYT
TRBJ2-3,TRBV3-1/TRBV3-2,ASSQDDTGGADTQY
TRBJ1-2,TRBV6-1,ASSYTYYGYT
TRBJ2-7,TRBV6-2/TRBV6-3,ASSKLQYEQY
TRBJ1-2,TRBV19,ASSTAGGSYGYT
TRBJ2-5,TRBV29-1,SVRQGPETQY
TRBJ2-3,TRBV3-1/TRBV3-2,ASSQVTGSTDTQY
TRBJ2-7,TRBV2,ASRTGTSSYEQY